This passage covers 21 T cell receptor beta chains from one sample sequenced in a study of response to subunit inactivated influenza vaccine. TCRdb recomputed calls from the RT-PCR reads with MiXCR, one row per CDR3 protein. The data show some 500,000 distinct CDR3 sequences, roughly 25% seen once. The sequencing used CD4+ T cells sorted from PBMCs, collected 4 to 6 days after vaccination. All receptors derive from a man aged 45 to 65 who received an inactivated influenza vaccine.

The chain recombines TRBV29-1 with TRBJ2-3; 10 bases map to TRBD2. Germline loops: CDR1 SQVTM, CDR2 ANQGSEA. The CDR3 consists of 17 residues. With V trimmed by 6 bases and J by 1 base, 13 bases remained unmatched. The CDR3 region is CSVAGTSAIMGTDTQYF. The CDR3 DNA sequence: TGCAGCGTCGCCGGGACTAGCGCCATCATGGGCACAGATACGCAGTATTTT.

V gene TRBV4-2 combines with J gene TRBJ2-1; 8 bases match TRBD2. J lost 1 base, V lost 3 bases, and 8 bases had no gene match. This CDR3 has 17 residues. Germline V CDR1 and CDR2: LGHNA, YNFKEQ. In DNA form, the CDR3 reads TGTGCCAGCAGCCAGGCCCGACTAGCGTTTTCCTACAATGAGCAGTTCTTC. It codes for CASSQARLAFSYNEQFF.

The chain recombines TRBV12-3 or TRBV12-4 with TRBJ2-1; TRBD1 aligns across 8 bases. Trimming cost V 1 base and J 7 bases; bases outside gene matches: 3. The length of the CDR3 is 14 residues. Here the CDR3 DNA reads TGTGCCAGCAGTTTAGGACAGGGGTTGAATGAGCAGTTCTTC. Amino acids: CASSLGQGLNEQFF.

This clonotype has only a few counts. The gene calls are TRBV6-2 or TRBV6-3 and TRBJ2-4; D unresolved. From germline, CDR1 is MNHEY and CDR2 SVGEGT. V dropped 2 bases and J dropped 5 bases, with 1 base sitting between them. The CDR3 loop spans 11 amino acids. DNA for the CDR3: TGTGCCAGCAGTTACGAAAACATTCAGTACTTC. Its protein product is CASSYENIQYF.

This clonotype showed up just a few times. CDR3 residues: CASSLDLVTDTQYF. The DNA for the CDR3 is TGTGCCAGCAGCTTGGATCTAGTAACAGATACGCAGTATTTT. The J gene is TRBJ2-3, the V gene TRBV5-4; D uncertain. Trimming removed 0 bases at V and 3 bases at J, with 8 bases between. CDR1 SGHNT and CDR2 YYREEE come from the germline V gene (reference sequence). This CDR3 is built from 14 residues.

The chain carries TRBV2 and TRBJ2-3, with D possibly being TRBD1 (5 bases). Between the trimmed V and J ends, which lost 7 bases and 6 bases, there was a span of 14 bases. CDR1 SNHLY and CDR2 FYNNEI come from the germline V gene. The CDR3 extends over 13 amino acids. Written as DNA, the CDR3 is TGTGCCAGCACTGCAGGGCGAATGGATACGCAGTATTTT. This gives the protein CASTAGRMDTQYF.

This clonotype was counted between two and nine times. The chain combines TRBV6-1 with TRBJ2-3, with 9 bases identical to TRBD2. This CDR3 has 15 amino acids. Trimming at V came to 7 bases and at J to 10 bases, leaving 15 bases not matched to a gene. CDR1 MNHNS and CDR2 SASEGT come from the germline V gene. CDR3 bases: TGTGCCAGCAAGAGGCGGGGGGGCCGCATTTTAGCGCAGTATTTT. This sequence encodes CASKRRGGRILAQYF.

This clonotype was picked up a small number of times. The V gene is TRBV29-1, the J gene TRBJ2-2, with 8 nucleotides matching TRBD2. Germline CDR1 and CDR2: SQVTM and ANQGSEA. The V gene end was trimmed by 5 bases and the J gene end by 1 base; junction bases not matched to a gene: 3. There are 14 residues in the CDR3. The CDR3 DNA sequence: TGCAGCGTTATGACTAGCGTGAACACCGGGGAGCTGTTTTTT. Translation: CSVMTSVNTGELFF.

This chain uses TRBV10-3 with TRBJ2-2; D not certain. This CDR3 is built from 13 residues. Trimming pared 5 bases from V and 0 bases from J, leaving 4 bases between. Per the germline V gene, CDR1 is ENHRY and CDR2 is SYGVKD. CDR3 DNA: TGTGCCATCAGTACAACGAACACCGGGGAGCTGTTTTTT. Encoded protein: CAISTTNTGELFF.

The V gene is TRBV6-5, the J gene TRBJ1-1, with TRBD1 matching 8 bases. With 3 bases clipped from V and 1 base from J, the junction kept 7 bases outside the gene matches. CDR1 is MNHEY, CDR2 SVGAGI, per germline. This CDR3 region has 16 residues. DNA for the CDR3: TGTGCCAGCAGTTATGTAGGACAGGGCAGGAACACTGAAGCTTTCTTT. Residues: CASSYVGQGRNTEAFF.

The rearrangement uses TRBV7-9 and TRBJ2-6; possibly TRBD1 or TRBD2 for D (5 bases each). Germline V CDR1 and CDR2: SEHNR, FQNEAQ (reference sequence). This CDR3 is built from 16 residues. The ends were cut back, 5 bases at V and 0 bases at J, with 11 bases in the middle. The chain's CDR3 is CASSDWGFSGANVLTF. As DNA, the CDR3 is TGTGCCAGCAGCGATTGGGGGTTCTCTGGGGCCAACGTCCTGACTTTC.

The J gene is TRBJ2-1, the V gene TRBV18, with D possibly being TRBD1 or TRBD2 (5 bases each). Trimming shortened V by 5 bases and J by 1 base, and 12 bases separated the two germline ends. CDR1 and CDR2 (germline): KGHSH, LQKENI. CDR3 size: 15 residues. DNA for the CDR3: TGTGCCAGCTCAGGGGCTTGGAGGTCCTACAATGAGCAGTTCTTC. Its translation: CASSGAWRSYNEQFF.

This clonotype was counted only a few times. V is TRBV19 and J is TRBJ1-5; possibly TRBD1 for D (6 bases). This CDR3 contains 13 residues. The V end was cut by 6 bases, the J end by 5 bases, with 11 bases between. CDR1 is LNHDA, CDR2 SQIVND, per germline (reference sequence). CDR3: CASSGTGYQPQHF. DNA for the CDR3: TGTGCCAGTAGCGGAACAGGGTATCAGCCCCAGCATTTT.

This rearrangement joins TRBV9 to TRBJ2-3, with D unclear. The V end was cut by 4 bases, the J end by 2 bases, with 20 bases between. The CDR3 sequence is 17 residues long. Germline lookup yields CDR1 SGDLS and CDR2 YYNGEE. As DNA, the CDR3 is TGTGCCAGCAGCCCCTTCTCCCGGGCAGGAAACACAGATACGCAGTATTTT. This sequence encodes CASSPFSRAGNTDTQYF. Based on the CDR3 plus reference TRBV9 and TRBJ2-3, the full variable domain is DSGVTQTPKHLITATGQRVTLRCSPRSGDLSVYWYQQSLDQGLQFLIQYYNGEERAKGNILERFSAQQFPDLHSELNLSSLELGDSALYFCASSPFSRAGNTDTQYFGPGTRLTVL.

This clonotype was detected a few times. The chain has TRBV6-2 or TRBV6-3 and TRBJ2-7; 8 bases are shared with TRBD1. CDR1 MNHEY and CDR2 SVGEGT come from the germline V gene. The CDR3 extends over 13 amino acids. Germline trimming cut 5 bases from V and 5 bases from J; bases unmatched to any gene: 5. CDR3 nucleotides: TGTGCCAGCAGTCGACAGGGGAGCCACGAGCAGTACTTC. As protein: CASSRQGSHEQYF.

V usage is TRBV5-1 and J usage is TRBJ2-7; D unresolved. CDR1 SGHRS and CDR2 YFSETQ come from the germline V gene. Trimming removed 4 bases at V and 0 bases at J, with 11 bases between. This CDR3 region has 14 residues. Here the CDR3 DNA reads TGCGCCAGCAGCCCCACCACAGTCTCCTACGAGCAGTACTTC. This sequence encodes CASSPTTVSYEQYF.

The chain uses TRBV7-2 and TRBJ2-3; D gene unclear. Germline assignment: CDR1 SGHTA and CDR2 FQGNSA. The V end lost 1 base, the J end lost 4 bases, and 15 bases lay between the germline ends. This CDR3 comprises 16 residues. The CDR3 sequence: CASSLVGSLQADTQYF. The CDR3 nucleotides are TGTGCCAGCAGCTTAGTAGGATCCCTCCAGGCAGATACGCAGTATTTT.

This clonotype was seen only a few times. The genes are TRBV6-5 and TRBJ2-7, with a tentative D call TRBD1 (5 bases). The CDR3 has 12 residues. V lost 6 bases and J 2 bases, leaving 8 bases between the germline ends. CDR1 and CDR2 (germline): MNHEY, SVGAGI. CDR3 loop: CASRSTAYEQYF. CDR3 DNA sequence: TGTGCCAGCAGATCGACAGCCTACGAGCAGTACTTC.

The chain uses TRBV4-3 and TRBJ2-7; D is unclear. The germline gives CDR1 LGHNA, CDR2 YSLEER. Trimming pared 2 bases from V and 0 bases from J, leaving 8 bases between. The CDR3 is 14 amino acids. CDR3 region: CASSQLMGSYEQYF. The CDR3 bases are TGCGCCAGCAGCCAATTAATGGGCTCCTACGAGCAGTACTTC.

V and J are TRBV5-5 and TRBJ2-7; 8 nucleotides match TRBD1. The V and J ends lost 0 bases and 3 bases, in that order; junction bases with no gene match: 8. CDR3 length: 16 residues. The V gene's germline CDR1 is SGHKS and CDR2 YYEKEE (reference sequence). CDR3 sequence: CASSLAGGQGGYEQYF. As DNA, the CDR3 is TGTGCCAGCAGCTTGGCCGGCGGACAGGGAGGCTACGAGCAGTACTTC.

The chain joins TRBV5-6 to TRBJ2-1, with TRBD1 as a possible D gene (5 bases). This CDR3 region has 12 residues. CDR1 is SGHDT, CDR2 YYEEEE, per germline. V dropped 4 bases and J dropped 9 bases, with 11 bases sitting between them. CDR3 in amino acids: CASSVRVGEQFF. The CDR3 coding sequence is TGTGCCAGCAGCGTCAGGGTTGGTGAGCAGTTCTTC. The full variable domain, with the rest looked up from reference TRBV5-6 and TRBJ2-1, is DAGVTQSPTHLIKTRGQQVTLRCSPKSGHDTVSWYQQALGQGPQFIFQYYEEEERQRGNFPDRFSGHQFPNYSSELNVNALLLGDSALYLCASSVRVGEQFFGPGTRLTVL.